This is a list of T cell receptor beta chains from one sample in a study of blood T cell repertoires in COVID-19. Clones were read by immunoSEQ multiplex PCR, and TCRdb kept only the in-frame ones, dropping some. The sample shows approximately 170,000 clones, around nine tenths of them seen only once. The sample was peripheral blood. The receptors were sampled from a man younger than 30 with active or convalescent COVID-19. Each CDR3 is given with its conserved first and last residue. Each record gives: J gene, clone size, D gene, V gene, CDR3 protein, CDR3 DNA. D genes are given only for firm matches. Clone size is shown for a subset of rows, as once, few, many or a class of expanded clone.

TRBJ2-1,-,-,TRBV28,CASSFSSGQFF,TGTGCCAGCAGTTTTAGTTCGGGTCAGTTCTTC
TRBJ1-1,-,-,TRBV7-6,CASSLEQGVGEAFF,TGTGCCAGCAGCTTAGAACAGGGAGTAGGTGAAGCTTTCTTT
TRBJ1-6,-,TRBD1,TRBV27,CASSGGQGDSPLHF,TGTGCCAGCAGTGGGGGACAGGGGGATTCACCCCTCCACTTT
TRBJ2-2,few,-,TRBV25-1,CASSESVDTGELFF,TGTGCCAGCAGTGAATCGGTGGACACCGGGGAGCTGTTTTTT
TRBJ2-1,-,TRBD2,TRBV7-6,CASSISGNYNEQFF,TGTGCCAGCAGCATTAGCGGGAACTACAATGAGCAGTTCTTC
TRBJ1-5,-,-,TRBV30,CAWTLGGDQPQHF,TGTGCCTGGACACTGGGCGGGGATCAGCCCCAGCATTTT
TRBJ2-3,-,-,TRBV15,CATSREAPPDTQYF,TGTGCCACCAGCAGAGAGGCCCCGCCAGATACGCAGTATTTT
TRBJ1-1,-,-,TRBV29-1,CSVLRVGREAFF,TGCAGCGTACTACGGGTCGGCCGTGAAGCTTTCTTT
TRBJ1-5,-,TRBD1,TRBV28,CASSVSGGGQPQHF,TGTGCCAGCAGTGTCTCAGGGGGCGGTCAGCCCCAGCATTTT
TRBJ2-7,-,-,TRBV3-1/TRBV3-2,CASSHITGKSSYEQYF,TGTGCCAGCAGCCACATCACAGGGAAAAGCTCCTACGAGCAGTACTTC
TRBJ1-2,-,-,TRBV18,CASSPPGDYGYTF,TGTGCCAGCTCACCACCAGGGGACTATGGCTACACCTTC
TRBJ2-5,-,TRBD2,TRBV29-1,CSVELLAGAETQYF,TGCAGCGTTGAGCTGCTAGCGGGAGCTGAGACCCAGTACTTC
TRBJ1-1,-,-,TRBV30,CAWKAAQNTEAFF,TGTGCCTGGAAGGCGGCCCAGAACACTGAAGCTTTCTTT
TRBJ2-3,-,TRBD2,TRBV11-3,CASSYQVAGGVDTQYF,TGTGCCAGCAGCTACCAGGTCGCGGGAGGGGTAGATACGCAGTATTTT
TRBJ2-2,-,-,TRBV2,CASRDSPNTGELFF,TGTGCCAGCAGGGACAGCCCGAACACCGGGGAGCTGTTTTTT
TRBJ2-6,-,-,TRBV4-1,CASSQSTVASGANVLTF,TGCGCCAGCAGCCAGAGCACGGTCGCCTCTGGGGCCAACGTCCTGACTTTC
TRBJ2-7,-,-,TRBV7-9,CASSLTQRPDYEQYF,TGTGCCAGCAGCTTGACACAGAGACCGGACTACGAGCAGTACTTC
TRBJ2-5,-,-,TRBV20-1,CSASALVRPQYF,TGCAGTGCTAGTGCTCTAGTAAGGCCCCAGTACTTC
TRBJ1-3,-,-,TRBV9,CASSVEAGRGNTIYF,TGTGCCAGCAGCGTAGAGGCGGGACGGGGAAACACCATATATTTT
TRBJ2-1,-,-,TRBV7-2,CASSLDRAGRGNEQFF,TGTGCCAGCAGCTTAGATCGTGCAGGGCGGGGCAATGAGCAGTTCTTC
TRBJ1-2,-,TRBD1,TRBV28,CASSLLLGTAEGYTF,TGTGCCAGCAGTTTACTTCTCGGGACAGCGGAAGGCTACACCTTC
TRBJ1-2,-,-,TRBV5-8,CASSFAGDYGYTF,TGTGCCAGCAGCTTTGCAGGGGACTATGGCTACACCTTC
TRBJ2-1,-,-,TRBV12-3/TRBV12-4,CASSFRGAEQFF,TGTGCCAGCAGTTTTCGGGGGGCCGAGCAGTTCTTC
TRBJ2-1,-,TRBD2,TRBV2,CASSGTSGRRYEQFF,TGTGCCAGCAGTGGGACTAGCGGGAGAAGGTATGAGCAGTTCTTC
TRBJ2-5,-,-,TRBV25-1,CASSEYINSIETQYF,TGTGCCAGCAGTGAATACATAAACTCAATAGAGACCCAGTACTTC
TRBJ1-5,-,TRBD1,TRBV5-8,CASSLTGGNQPQHF,TGTGCCAGCAGCCTGACAGGGGGCAATCAGCCCCAGCATTTT
TRBJ2-7,-,-,TRBV5-1,CASSLGGPSAYEQYF,TGCGCCAGCAGCTTGGGGGGGCCATCGGCCTACGAGCAGTACTTC
TRBJ1-2,-,TRBD1,TRBV11-2,CASSLEAGGMTWYGYTF,TGTGCCAGCAGCTTAGAGGCAGGGGGGATGACTTGGTATGGCTACACCTTC
TRBJ2-1,-,-,TRBV4-1,CASSQTGLPVSSYNEQFF,TGCGCCAGCAGCCAGACCGGACTACCTGTTAGCTCCTACAATGAGCAGTTCTTC
TRBJ2-3,-,TRBD2,TRBV27,CASSRRRGGEDTQYF,TGTGCCAGCAGCCGGCGGCGGGGGGGTGAAGATACGCAGTATTTT
TRBJ1-2,-,TRBD1,TRBV29-1,CSVEVIAGGEGYTF,TGCAGCGTTGAAGTGATTGCAGGGGGCGAGGGCTACACCTTC
TRBJ2-3,-,TRBD2,TRBV14,CASSQGVSGTDTQYF,TGTGCCAGCAGCCAAGGGGTTAGCGGGACAGATACGCAGTATTTT
TRBJ2-2,-,-,TRBV9,CASSVRQTNTGELFF,TGTGCCAGCAGCGTTCGACAGACCAACACCGGGGAGCTGTTTTTT
TRBJ1-2,-,-,TRBV5-6,CASNLRGSYGYTF,TGTGCCAGTAACCTTAGGGGTTCCTATGGCTACACCTTC
TRBJ1-5,-,-,TRBV28,CASSLQRGGLRNQPQHF,TGTGCCAGCAGTCTTCAAAGGGGGGGGCTACGCAATCAGCCCCAGCATTTT
TRBJ1-2,-,TRBD1,TRBV5-8,CASTPTGGVYGYTF,TGTGCCAGCACCCCGACAGGGGGCGTCTATGGCTACACCTTC
TRBJ1-5,few,-,TRBV5-6,CASSWGQGSPQHF,TGTGCCAGCAGCTGGGGGCAGGGTTCGCCCCAGCATTTT
TRBJ1-2,few,TRBD1,TRBV11-2,CASNPYPGQGLDGYTF,TGTGCCAGCAACCCTTATCCGGGACAGGGTTTAGATGGCTACACCTTC
TRBJ1-1,-,-,TRBV20-1,CSGGAGTEAFF,TGCAGTGGCGGGGCGGGCACTGAAGCTTTCTTT
TRBJ1-1,-,TRBD1,TRBV18,CASSQRIQGGNEAFF,TGTGCCAGCTCCCAAAGGATACAGGGGGGTAATGAAGCTTTCTTT
TRBJ2-5,-,TRBD2,TRBV24-1,CATSDSTSGGSETQYF,TGTGCCACCAGTGATTCGACTAGCGGGGGATCGGAGACCCAGTACTTC
TRBJ1-6,once,-,TRBV12-3/TRBV12-4,CASRTINSPLHF,TGTGCCAGCAGGACTATAAATTCACCCCTCCACTTT